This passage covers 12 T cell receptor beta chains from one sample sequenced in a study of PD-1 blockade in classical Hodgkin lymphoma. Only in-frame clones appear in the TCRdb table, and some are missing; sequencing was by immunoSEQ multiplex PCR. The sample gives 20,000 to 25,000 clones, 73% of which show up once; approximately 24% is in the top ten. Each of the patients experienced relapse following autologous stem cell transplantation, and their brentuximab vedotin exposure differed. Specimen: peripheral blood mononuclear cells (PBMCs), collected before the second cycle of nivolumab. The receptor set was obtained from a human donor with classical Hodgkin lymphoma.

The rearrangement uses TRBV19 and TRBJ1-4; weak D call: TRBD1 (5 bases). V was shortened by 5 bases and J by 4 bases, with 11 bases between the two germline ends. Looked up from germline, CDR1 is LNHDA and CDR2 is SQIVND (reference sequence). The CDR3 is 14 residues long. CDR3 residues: CASSRVGDNEKLFF. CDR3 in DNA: TGTGCCAGTAGTCGCGTAGGGGATAATGAAAAACTGTTTTTT.

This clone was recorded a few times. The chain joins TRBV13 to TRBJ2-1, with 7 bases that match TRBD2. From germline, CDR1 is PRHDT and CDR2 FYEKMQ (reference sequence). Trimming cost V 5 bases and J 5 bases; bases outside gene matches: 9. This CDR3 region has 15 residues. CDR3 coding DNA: TGTGCCAGCAGCGATTGGGCTAGCGGAGACAATGAGCAGTTCTTC. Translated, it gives CASSDWASGDNEQFF.

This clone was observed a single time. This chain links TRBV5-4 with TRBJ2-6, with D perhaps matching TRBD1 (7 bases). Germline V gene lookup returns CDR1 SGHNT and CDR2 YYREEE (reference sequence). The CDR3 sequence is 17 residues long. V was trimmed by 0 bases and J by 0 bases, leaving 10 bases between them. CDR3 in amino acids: CASSLGQGGSGANVLTF. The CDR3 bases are TGTGCCAGCAGCTTGGGACAGGGAGGCTCTGGGGCCAACGTCCTGACTTTC.

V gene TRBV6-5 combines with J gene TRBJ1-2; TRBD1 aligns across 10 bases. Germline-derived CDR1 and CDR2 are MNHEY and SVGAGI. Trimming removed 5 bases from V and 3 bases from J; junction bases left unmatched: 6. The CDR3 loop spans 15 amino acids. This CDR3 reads CASSTTGGSYYGYTF. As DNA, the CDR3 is TGTGCCAGCAGTACGACAGGGGGCTCGTACTATGGCTACACCTTC.

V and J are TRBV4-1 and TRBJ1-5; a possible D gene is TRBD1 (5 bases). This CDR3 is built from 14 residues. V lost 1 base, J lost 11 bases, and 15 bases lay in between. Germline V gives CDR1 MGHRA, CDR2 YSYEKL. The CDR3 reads CASSQGTGGEAQHF. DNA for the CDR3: TGCGCCAGCAGCCAAGGGACGGGGGGAGAGGCCCAGCATTTT.

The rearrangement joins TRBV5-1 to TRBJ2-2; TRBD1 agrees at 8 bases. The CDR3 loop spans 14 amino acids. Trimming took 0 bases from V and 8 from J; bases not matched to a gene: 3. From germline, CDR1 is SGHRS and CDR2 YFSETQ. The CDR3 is CASSLGQGQGELFF. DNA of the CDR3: TGCGCCAGCAGCTTGGGACAGGGGCAGGGGGAGCTGTTTTTT.

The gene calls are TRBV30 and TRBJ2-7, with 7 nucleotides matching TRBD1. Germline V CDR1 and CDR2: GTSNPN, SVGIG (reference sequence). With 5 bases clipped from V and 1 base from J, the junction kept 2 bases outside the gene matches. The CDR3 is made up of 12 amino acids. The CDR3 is CAWRDRSYEQYF. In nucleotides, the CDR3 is TGTGCCTGGCGGGACAGATCCTACGAGCAGTACTTC.

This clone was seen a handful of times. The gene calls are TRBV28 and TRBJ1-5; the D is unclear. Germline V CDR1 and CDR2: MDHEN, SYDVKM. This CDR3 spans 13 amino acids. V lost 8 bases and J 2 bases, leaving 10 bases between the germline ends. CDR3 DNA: TGTGCCAGCGATCCACAACGCAATCAGCCCCAGCATTTT. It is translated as CASDPQRNQPQHF. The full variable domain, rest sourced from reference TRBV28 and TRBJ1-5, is DVKVTQSSRYLVKRTGEKVFLECVQDMDHENMFWYRQDPGLGLRLIYFSYDVKMKEKGDIPEGYSVSREKKERFSLILESASTNQTSMYLCASDPQRNQPQHFGDGTRLSIL.

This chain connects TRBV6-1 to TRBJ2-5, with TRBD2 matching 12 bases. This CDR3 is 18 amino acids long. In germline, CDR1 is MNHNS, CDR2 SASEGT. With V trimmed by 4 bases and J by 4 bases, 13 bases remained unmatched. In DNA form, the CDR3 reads TGTGCCAGCAGTGGGCCAGGACTAGCGGGACGGGTCCGAGAGACCCAGTACTTC. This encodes CASSGPGLAGRVRETQYF.

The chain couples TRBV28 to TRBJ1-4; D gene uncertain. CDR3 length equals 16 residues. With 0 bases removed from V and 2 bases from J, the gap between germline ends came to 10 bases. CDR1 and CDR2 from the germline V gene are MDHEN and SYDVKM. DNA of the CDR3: TGTGCCAGCAGTTTATGGACTTCCTCTACTAATGAAAAACTGTTTTTT. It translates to CASSLWTSSTNEKLFF.

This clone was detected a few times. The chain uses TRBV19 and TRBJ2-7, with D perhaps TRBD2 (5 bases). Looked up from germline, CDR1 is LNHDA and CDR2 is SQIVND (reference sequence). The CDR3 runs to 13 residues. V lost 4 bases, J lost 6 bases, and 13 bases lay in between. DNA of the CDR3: TGTGCCAGTAGTAAAAGGTCGGGGTCCGAGCAGTACTTC. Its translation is CASSKRSGSEQYF. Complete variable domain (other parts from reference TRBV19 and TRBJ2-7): DGGITQSPKYLFRKEGQNVTLSCEQNLNHDAMYWYRQDPGQGLRLIYYSQIVNDFQKGDIAEGYSVSREKKESFPLTVTSAQKNPTAFYLCASSKRSGSEQYFGPGTRLTVT.

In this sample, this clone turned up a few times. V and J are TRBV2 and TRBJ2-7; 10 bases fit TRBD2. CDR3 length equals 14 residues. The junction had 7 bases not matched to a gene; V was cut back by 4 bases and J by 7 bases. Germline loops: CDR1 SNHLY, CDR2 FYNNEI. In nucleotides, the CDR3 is TGTGCCAGCAGTGCAGCGGGAGGGCCGAATGAGCAGTACTTC. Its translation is CASSAAGGPNEQYF.